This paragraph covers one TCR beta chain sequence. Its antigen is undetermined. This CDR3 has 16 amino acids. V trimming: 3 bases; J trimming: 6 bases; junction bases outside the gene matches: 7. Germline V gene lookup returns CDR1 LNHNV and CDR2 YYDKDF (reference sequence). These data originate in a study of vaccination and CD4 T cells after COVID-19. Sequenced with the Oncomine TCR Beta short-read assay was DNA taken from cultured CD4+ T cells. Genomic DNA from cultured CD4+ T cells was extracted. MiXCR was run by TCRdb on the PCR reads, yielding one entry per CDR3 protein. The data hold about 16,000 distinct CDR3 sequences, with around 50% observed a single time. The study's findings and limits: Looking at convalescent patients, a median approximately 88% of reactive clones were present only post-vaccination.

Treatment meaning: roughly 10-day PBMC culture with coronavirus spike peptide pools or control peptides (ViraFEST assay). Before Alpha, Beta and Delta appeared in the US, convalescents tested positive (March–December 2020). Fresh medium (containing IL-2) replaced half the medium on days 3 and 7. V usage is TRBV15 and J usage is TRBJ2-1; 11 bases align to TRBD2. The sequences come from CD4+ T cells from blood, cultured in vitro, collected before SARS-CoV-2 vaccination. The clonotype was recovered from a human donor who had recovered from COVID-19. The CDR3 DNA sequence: TGTGCCACCAGCAGGCAGACTAGCGGGGAGGGCAATGAGCAGTTCTTC. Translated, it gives CATSRQTSGEGNEQFF.